This entry lists 23 T cell receptor beta chains sequenced from one sample in a study of memory CD4+ T cells and cytomegalovirus serostatus. The sort gate was single viable CD3+CD4+CD8-CD45RO+ cells for memory CD4+ T cells. Data came from immunoSEQ multiplex PCR; TCRdb stores just in-frame clones and leaves some out. This sample has about 39,000 clones, with roughly 78% found just once. Source material: memory CD4+ T cells from blood. These receptor sequences come from an adult in good health and CMV-seronegative.

V and J are TRBV5-1 and TRBJ2-3, with 14 nucleotides matching TRBD2. CDR1 SGHRS and CDR2 YFSETQ come from the germline V gene. Germline trimming cut 0 bases from V and 4 bases from J; bases unmatched to any gene: 10. This CDR3 has 19 residues. The CDR3 coding sequence is TGCGCCAGCAGCTTGGCCAGGACTAGCGGGGGGCGGGGCGCAGATACGCAGTATTTT. It encodes CASSLARTSGGRGADTQYF.

The rearrangement uses TRBV7-3 and TRBJ1-1, with no clear D. Per germline, CDR1 SGHTA and CDR2 FQGTGA. V was trimmed by 7 bases and J by 2 bases, leaving 5 bases between them. This CDR3 spans 11 amino acids. The CDR3 protein is CASTLNTEAFF. CDR3 nucleotide sequence: TGTGCCAGCACCCTAAACACTGAAGCTTTCTTT.

This rearrangement joins TRBV7-6 to TRBJ1-6; perhaps TRBD1 as D (6 bases). The CDR3 length is 14 residues. V lost 2 bases and J 8 bases, leaving 10 bases between the germline ends. Germline loops: CDR1 SGHVS, CDR2 FNYEAQ. CDR3 sequence reads: CASSLQGGDSPLHF. The DNA for the CDR3 is TGTGCCAGCAGCTTACAAGGGGGGGATTCACCCCTCCACTTT.

Only a few counts were recorded for this clone. The junction departs from the called germline gene at one end, perhaps through a read error. The rearrangement joins TRBV6-5 to TRBJ1-1; D uncertain. Germline V gene data show CDR1 as MNHEY and CDR2 as SVGAGI. The CDR3 contains 15 residues. The CDR3: CASSYWRSMNTEAFF. The CDR3, as DNA: TGTGCCAGCAGCTACTGGAGGTCAATGAACACTGAAGCTTTCTTT.

The genes are TRBV25-1 and TRBJ2-3, with D tentatively TRBD1 or TRBD2 (7 bases each). The CDR3 is 14 amino acids. Germline loops: CDR1 MGHDK, CDR2 SYGVNS. Trimming left V 5 bases short and J 3 bases short, with 12 bases between. CDR3 in amino acids: CASSQGGMTDTQYF. CDR3 coding DNA: TGTGCCAGCAGTCAGGGGGGGATGACAGATACGCAGTATTTT.

This clone was observed a handful of times. The V call is TRBV5-1, the J call TRBJ2-3, with 14 bases identical to TRBD2. From germline, CDR1 is SGHRS and CDR2 YFSETQ. The CDR3 covers 14 residues. V lost 4 bases, J lost 6 bases, and 1 base stayed unmatched. DNA of the CDR3: TGCGCCAGCAGCCGGACTAGCGGGGGGGATACGCAGTATTTT. Translating it yields CASSRTSGGDTQYF.

In its sample, this clone is medium-sized. The DNA of the CDR3 is TGTGCCAGCAGTGCTTTCTATGGCTACACCTTC. Protein sequence: CASSAFYGYTF. This chain connects TRBV2 to TRBJ1-2; no definite D call. Deletions cut 4 bases from V and 4 bases from J, with 4 bases between. The CDR3 has 11 residues. Germline CDR1 and CDR2: SNHLY and FYNNEI. Full variable domain (outside the CDR3, taken from reference TRBV2 and TRBJ1-2): EPEVTQTPSHQVTQMGQEVILRCVPISNHLYFYWYRQILGQKVEFLVSFYNNEISEKSEIFDDQFSVERPDGSNFTLKIRSTKLEDSAMYFCASSAFYGYTFGSGTRLTVV.

V is TRBV16 and J is TRBJ2-4; D gene uncertain. This CDR3 spans 17 amino acids. With 0 bases removed from V and 8 bases from J, the gap between germline ends came to 20 bases. Germline V gene sequence: CDR1 KGHSY, CDR2 FQNENV. This CDR3 is CASSQSWSGWDVDIQYF. The CDR3, as DNA: TGTGCCAGCAGCCAATCATGGTCAGGATGGGATGTAGACATTCAGTACTTC.

This clone was picked up a small number of times. The chain uses TRBV18 and TRBJ1-3; D call uncertain. V was pared by 0 bases and J by 0 bases, with 6 bases between. The germline V gene has CDR1 KGHSH and CDR2 LQKENI. The CDR3 is made up of 15 amino acids. This chain's CDR3 is CASSPPGNSGNTIYF. CDR3 coding DNA: TGTGCCAGCTCACCACCGGGAAACTCTGGAAACACCATATATTTT.

This rearrangement joins TRBV23-1 to TRBJ1-6; TRBD1 is a possible D gene (6 bases). TRBV23-1 is treated as an ORF (open reading frame) with a function not yet certain. This CDR3 contains 14 residues. Trimming took off 3 bases at V and 10 bases at J, with 13 bases between the two ends. The CDR3 coding sequence is TGCGCCAGCAGTCATGGACAGAAGGACTCACCCCTCCACTTT. Translated: CASSHGQKDSPLHF.

The chain employs TRBV18 and TRBJ2-2; D might be TRBD1 (5 bases). Germline CDR1 and CDR2: KGHSH and LQKENI. V gave up 1 base and J gave up 5 bases, with 14 bases separating them. The CDR3 is 16 amino acids. The DNA of the CDR3 is TGTGCCAGCTCACCACTTCGACATGGGGCTACCGGGGAGCTGTTTTTT. As protein: CASSPLRHGATGELFF.

V and J are TRBV30 and TRBJ1-6; D remains ambiguous. Per the germline V gene, CDR1 is GTSNPN and CDR2 is SVGIG (reference sequence). CDR3 length: 14 amino acids. V lost 3 bases, J lost 12 bases, and 18 bases lay in between. The CDR3 DNA reads TGTGCCTGGAGGGCCCGAGACACCCGCGGACCCCTCCACTTT. Protein product: CAWRARDTRGPLHF.

The rearrangement uses TRBV9 and TRBJ2-3; no reliable D call. V shed 0 bases and J shed 2 bases, with 10 bases lying between them. The CDR3 covers 15 residues. Germline V gene data show CDR1 as SGDLS and CDR2 as YYNGEE. The CDR3 reads CASSVGNSFTDTQYF. The CDR3 DNA reads TGTGCCAGCAGCGTAGGAAACAGCTTCACAGATACGCAGTATTTT.

The chain carries TRBV11-2 and TRBJ1-4; the match to TRBD1 covers 8 bases. The CDR3 contains 16 residues. Germline V lookup: CDR1 SGHAT, CDR2 FQNNGV. The junction had 8 bases not matched to a gene; V was cut back by 2 bases and J by 6 bases. The CDR3 spells CASSLTGQGGHEKLFF. Here the CDR3 DNA reads TGTGCCAGCAGCTTAACAGGACAGGGCGGTCATGAAAAACTGTTTTTT.

The chain employs TRBV6-1 and TRBJ2-1; 7 bases fit TRBD1. CDR1 and CDR2 from the germline V gene are MNHNS and SASEGT. V gave up 4 bases and J gave up 5 bases; unmatched junction bases: 11. The CDR3 length is 16 residues. DNA of the CDR3: TGTGCCAGCAGTGCCCAAAACAGGGGTTCAAACAATGAGCAGTTCTTC. It specifies CASSAQNRGSNNEQFF.

The count of this clone is one. The chain uses TRBV19 and TRBJ2-5; perhaps TRBD2 as D (6 bases). The germline V and J ends were trimmed by 0 bases and 4 bases, with 12 bases remaining between them. Germline CDR1 LNHDA, CDR2 SQIVND (reference sequence). The CDR3 has 15 amino acids. The CDR3 DNA follows: TGTGCCAGTAGTATAGACCTAGCGCCCCGAGAGACCCAGTACTTC. Its translation: CASSIDLAPRETQYF.

The rearrangement uses TRBV7-9 and TRBJ1-1, with D tentatively TRBD1 (6 bases). Trimming removed 4 bases at V and 1 base at J, with 13 bases between. Germline CDR1 is SEHNR and CDR2 is FQNEAQ (reference sequence). CDR3 length equals 15 residues. This chain's CDR3 is CASSSGGGWNTEAFF. The CDR3 DNA is TGTGCCAGCAGCTCCGGGGGCGGATGGAACACTGAAGCTTTCTTT.

The table lists this clone with a count of one. The J gene is TRBJ1-1, the V gene TRBV5-1; D is uncertain. V was clipped by 5 bases and J by 5 bases, with 7 bases between them. CDR1 is SGHRS and CDR2 is YFSETQ in the germline V gene. There are 11 residues in the CDR3. The CDR3 DNA sequence: TGCGCCAGCAGGGGTGAGACTGAAGCTTTCTTT. This sequence encodes CASRGETEAFF.

The rearrangement links TRBV19 to TRBJ1-5, with 8 bases matching TRBD1. This CDR3 has 15 residues. Germline-derived CDR1 and CDR2 are LNHDA and SQIVND (reference sequence). V was pared by 6 bases and J by 0 bases, with 4 bases of the junction left unmatched. CDR3 residues: CASRQGGGSNQPQHF. In DNA form, the CDR3 reads TGTGCCAGTAGACAGGGGGGTGGTAGCAATCAGCCCCAGCATTTT.

The rearrangement uses TRBV5-4 and TRBJ2-2, with D maybe TRBD2 (5 bases). Germline V gene sequence: CDR1 SGHNT, CDR2 YYREEE (reference sequence). The germline V and J ends were trimmed by 3 bases and 0 bases, with 12 bases remaining between them. The CDR3 is made up of 16 amino acids. In DNA form, the CDR3 reads TGTGCCAGCAGCTCCTTCTCGAGGGCGAACACCGGGGAGCTGTTTTTT. Translation gives CASSSFSRANTGELFF.

The chain couples TRBV5-1 to TRBJ2-5, with D maybe TRBD2 (7 bases). The J call is in doubt because the DNA end fits TRBJ2-7 better. CDR3 length equals 15 residues. Germline V CDR1 and CDR2: SGHRS, YFSETQ. The CDR3 DNA sequence: TGCGCCAGCAGCTTTTGGGAGGGGGTCTCCTACGAGCAGTACTTC. Its translation: CASSFWEGVSYEQYF.

This chain uses TRBV6-1 with TRBJ2-7, with D possibly matching TRBD1 (5 bases). Between the trimmed V and J ends, which lost 1 base and 6 bases, there was a span of 10 bases. Germline V gene sequence: CDR1 MNHNS, CDR2 SASEGT. The CDR3 runs to 13 residues. The CDR3 here is CASSEEIRGEQYF. The CDR3 DNA sequence: TGTGCCAGCAGTGAAGAGATAAGGGGCGAGCAGTACTTC.

This clone has just a few counts. The genes are TRBV19 and TRBJ1-1; a possible D gene is TRBD1 (6 bases). V lost 6 bases, J lost 1 base, and 21 bases lay in between. Looked up from germline, CDR1 is LNHDA and CDR2 is SQIVND (reference sequence). The CDR3 sequence is 17 residues long. CDR3 coding DNA: TGTGCCAGTAGCGAGCGGCAGGGGAGTTGGGAGAACACTGAAGCTTTCTTT. Encoded protein: CASSERQGSWENTEAFF.